Described below is a single T cell receptor (beta chain) sequence and its context. What it binds is not known. This sample was taken from a study of CD8 T cells in Susac syndrome. At the level of the study: When their blood was taken, patients with Susac syndrome were therapy-naive, taking corticosteroids, or taking intravenous immunoglobulin alone.

Findings and limits, study-wide: Clonal expansion was not seen in any Susac syndrome CD4+ T cell repertoire.

Random hexamers were used to reverse transcribe the RNA input (roughly 0.5 to 1 ug). Amplification of TCR beta CDR3 used immunoSEQ multiplex PCR across 54 Vbeta and 13 Jbeta. In TCRdb, the immunoSEQ multiplex PCR reads were re-called with MiXCR into one record per CDR3 protein. The sample has 150,000 or so distinct CDR3 sequences, approximately 95% seen once. The CDR3 covers 13 residues. V lost 5 bases and J 3 bases, leaving 13 bases between the germline ends. The germline V gene has CDR1 DFQATT and CDR2 SNEGSKA (reference sequence). The rearrangement links TRBV20-1 to TRBJ1-2; D is uncertain. The sample comprised CD4+ T cells from PBMCs. The clonotype was recovered from a human donor with Susac syndrome. This CDR3 reads CSAPQPVDYGYTF. Written as DNA, the CDR3 is TGCAGTGCTCCCCAGCCTGTGGACTATGGCTACACCTTC.